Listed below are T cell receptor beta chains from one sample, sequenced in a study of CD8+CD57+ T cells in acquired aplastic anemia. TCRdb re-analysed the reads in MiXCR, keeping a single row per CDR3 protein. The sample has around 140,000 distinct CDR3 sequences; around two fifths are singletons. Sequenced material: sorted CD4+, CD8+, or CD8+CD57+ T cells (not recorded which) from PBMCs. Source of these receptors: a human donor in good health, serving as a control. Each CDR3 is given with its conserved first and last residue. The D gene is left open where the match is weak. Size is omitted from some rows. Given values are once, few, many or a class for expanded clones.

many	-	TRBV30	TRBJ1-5	CAWRQGNQPQHF	TGTGCCTGGAGACAGGGCAATCAGCCCCAGCATTTT
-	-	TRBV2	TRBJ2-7	CASSINGGRYEQYF	TGTGCCAGCAGCATCAACGGAGGTCGCTACGAGCAGTACTTC
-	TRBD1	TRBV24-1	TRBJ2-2	CATSHPGTGRGELFF	TGTGCCACCAGCCACCCCGGGACAGGGCGCGGGGAGCTGTTTTTT
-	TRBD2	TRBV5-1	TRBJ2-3	CASSPGTSGGSDTQYF	TGCGCCAGCAGCCCAGGGACTAGCGGGGGGTCAGATACGCAGTATTTT
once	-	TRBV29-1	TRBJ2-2	CSASKDSDYTGELFF	TGCAGCGCATCAAAGGACAGCGATTACACCGGGGAGCTGTTTTTT
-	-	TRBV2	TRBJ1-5	CASSGGGWNQSQHF	TGTGCCAGCAGTGGGGGAGGATGGAATCAGTCCCAGCATTTT
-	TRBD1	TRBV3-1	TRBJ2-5	CASSQGWDRLGETQYF	TGTGCCAGCAGCCAAGGCTGGGACAGGTTAGGAGAGACCCAGTACTTC
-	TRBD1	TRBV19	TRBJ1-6	CASRGQGRSPLHF	TGTGCCAGTAGGGGACAGGGGAGATCACCCCTCCACTTT
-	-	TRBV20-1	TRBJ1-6	CSARDSGKQLSPLHF	TGCAGTGCTAGAGATTCAGGAAAACAACTTTCACCCCTCCACTTT
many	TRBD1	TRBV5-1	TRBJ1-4	CASSLSGTGEEKLFF	TGCGCCAGCAGCTTGTCCGGGACAGGGGAGGAAAAACTGTTTTTT
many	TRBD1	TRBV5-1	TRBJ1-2	CASSLGQGDYGYTF	TGTGCCAGCAGCTTAGGACAGGGTGACTATGGCTACACCTTC
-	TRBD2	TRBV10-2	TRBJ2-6	CASTGGGAGANVLTF	TGCGCCAGCACGGGGGGGGGGGCTGGGGCCAACGTCCTGACTTTC
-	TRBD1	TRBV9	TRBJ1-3	CASSVGTGVGNTIYF	TGTGCCAGCAGCGTGGGGACAGGAGTCGGAAACACCATATATTTT
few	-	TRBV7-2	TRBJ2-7	CASSNPRDLDEQYF	TGTGCCAGCAGTAACCCCCGGGACTTAGACGAGCAGTACTTC
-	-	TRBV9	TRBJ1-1	CASSEIRWTYTEAFF	TGTGCCAGCAGCGAGATTCGGTGGACCTACACTGAGGCTTTCTTT
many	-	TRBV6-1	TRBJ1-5	CASSQWDGNQPQHF	TGTGCCAGCAGTCAATGGGACGGCAATCAGCCCCAGCATTTT
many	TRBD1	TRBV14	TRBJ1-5	CASSQETGRQPQHF	TGTGCCAGCAGCCAGGAGACAGGGCGGCAGCCCCAGCATTTT
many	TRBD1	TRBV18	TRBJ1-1	CASSPQTGEAFF	TGTGCCAGCTCACCACAGACAGGGGAGGCTTTCTTT
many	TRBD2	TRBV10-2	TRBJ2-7	CASRRAGGQYEQYF	TGCGCCAGCAGAAGAGCGGGGGGGCAATACGAGCAGTACTTC
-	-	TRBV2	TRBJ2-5	CASSVPSNRQETQYF	TGTGCCAGCAGTGTCCCCTCAAACCGGCAAGAGACCCAGTACTTC
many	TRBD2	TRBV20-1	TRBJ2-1	CSATGLAGYNEQFF	TGCAGTGCAACGGGACTAGCGGGCTACAATGAGCAGTTCTTC
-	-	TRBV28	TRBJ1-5	CASSPQGIGNQPQHF	TGTGCCAGCAGTCCACAGGGAATTGGCAATCAGCCCCAGCATTTT
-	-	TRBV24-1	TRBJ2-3	CATSSSEGPPHTDTQYF	TGTGCCACCAGTTCCTCCGAAGGGCCACCGCACACAGATACGCAGTATTTT
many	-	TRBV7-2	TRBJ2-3	CASSWGTDTQYF	TGTGCCAGCAGCTGGGGTACAGATACGCAGTATTTT
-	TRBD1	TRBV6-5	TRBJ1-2	CASSSIQGAAGYGYTF	TGTGCCAGTAGTTCAATACAGGGGGCTGCCGGCTATGGCTACACCTTC
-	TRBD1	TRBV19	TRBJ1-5	CASARDRVQPQHF	TGTGCCAGCGCCCGGGACAGGGTACAGCCCCAGCATTTT
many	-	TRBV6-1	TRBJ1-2	CASSEARRGGYGYTF	TGTGCCAGCAGTGAAGCTAGGCGGGGTGGGTATGGCTACACCTTC
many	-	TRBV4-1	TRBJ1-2	CASSQKTETTTNYGYTF	TGCGCCAGCAGTCAGAAGACGGAAACTACTACTAACTATGGCTACACCTTC
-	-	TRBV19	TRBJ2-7	CASSIGFGASSYEQYF	TGTGCCAGTAGTATAGGTTTTGGGGCAAGCTCCTACGAGCAGTACTTC
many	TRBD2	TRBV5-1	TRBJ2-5	CASSSQTSGGAYQETQYF	TGCGCCAGCAGCTCTCAGACTAGCGGGGGTGCGTACCAAGAGACCCAGTACTTC
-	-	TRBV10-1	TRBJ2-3	CDSSDRLASTDTQYF	TGCGACAGCAGTGATAGGCTAGCTAGCACAGATACGCAGTATTTC
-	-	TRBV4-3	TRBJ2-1	CASSQYTGPNEQFF	TGCGCCAGCAGCCAATACACAGGGCCCAATGAGCAGTTCTTC
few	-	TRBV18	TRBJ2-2	CASSPLHNTGELFF	TGTGCCAGCTCACCACTACATAACACCGGGGAGCTGTTTTTT
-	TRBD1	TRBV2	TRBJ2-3	CASIPGPLYGTGAQYF	TGTGCCAGCATTCCGGGACCTCTGTACGGGACAGGCGCGCAGTATTTT
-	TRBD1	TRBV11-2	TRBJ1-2	CASSLGQGVGYTF	TGTGCCAGCAGCTTAGGACAGGGTGTTGGCTACACCTTC
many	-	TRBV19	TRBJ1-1	CASEPDVAGASVTEAFF	TGTGCCAGTGAGCCGGACGTGGCAGGGGCCTCCGTCACTGAAGCTTTCTTT